The entry that follows covers one T cell receptor (beta chain) sequence. It lacks a known antigen. Base qualities are not recorded, but no much larger clone differs from it by a single base. The data belong to a study of cytomegalovirus exposure and HLA in healthy donors (TCRdb year 2017). Background for the entire study: An earlier analysis of some 600 of the donors reported under 300 Gb of sequence data and about 120 million unique TCR beta sequences obtained from roughly 180 million T cells. The genetic ancestry cluster associated with self-reported Caucasian donors included 81% of the 300 to 450 genotyped donors. On average, around 240,000 unique TCR beta nucleotide sequences were sequenced per donor among 350 to 400 genotyped donors of the cohort, with around 19% of those sequences being non-productive. The aim of the study was to test whether cataloging public T cell receptors could identify signatures of past pathogen exposure. Donor age, sex, ethnicity and CMV serostatus were compiled together with the repertoire data. To study patterns of TCR occurrence, a later analysis re-analyzed previously published TCR beta repertoires from 666 donors and added high-resolution HLA genotyping. An earlier analysis of about 620 of the donors applied high-throughput TCR beta sequencing to assess whether each TCR beta V gene segment acted as functional or pseudogenic. High-throughput TCR immunosequencing, statistical association of individual TCRs with disease status, and machine learning were combined to predict cytomegalovirus infection status. Genome-wide SNP genotypes for about 55% of the roughly 670 donors were used in a later genetic analysis, which treated that subset as a discovery cohort. All discovery cohort repertoires had been generated on a single sequencing platform. The number of donors typed differed by locus, with about 629-630 for A, B, C, DRB1 and DQB1, around 520 for DQA1, 600 to 610 for DPA1, and under 490 for DPB1. An early release covering some 640 HLA-typed donors comprised about 310 gigabases of sequencing data and around 86 million unique TCR sequences. Besides the first cohort of some 670 subjects, a separate validation cohort made up of around 120 different subjects was used. Rather than drawing on any new phenotypic data, the later analysis identified candidate immune exposures from TCR beta sequences and the way those sequences occurred across donors. Using immunosequencing, the study profiled T cell repertoires from 640 or so subjects and related those repertoires to cytomegalovirus serostatus. HLA typing included class I and class II loci at four-digit resolution. Roughly five DR-DQ haplotypes were handled as single units for association and clustering because linkage in the cohort was strong. General conclusions and limits of the study: The authors suggested that the approach could potentially be extended to other disease states and immunological phenotypes. A total of 150 or so TCR beta chains were listed by the study as associated with cytomegalovirus. Specific HLA alleles were associated with 15,000 to 20,000 TCR beta sequences at a false discovery rate of 0.05 in a later analysis. An earlier analysis of approximately 600 of the donors showed that most TCR beta V segments appeared in productive rearrangements either about 87% or about 30% of the time, which broadly matched IMGT annotations. In vitro tests confirmed that a few of the cytomegalovirus-associated TCR beta chains recognize cytomegalovirus antigens. While some public TCRs were present in many individuals, most TCR sequences turned up only very rarely across donors. In both the original and validation cohorts, the classifier was reported to diagnose cytomegalovirus status with high specificity and sensitivity. This cohort had only TCR beta chains sequenced, and the lack of alpha or paired-chain data limited which features could be detected. Some IMGT-functional V segments, including TRBV6-2 and TRBV6-3, could not be distinguished by the 87-base-pair reads and were therefore excluded. In a later analysis, HLA-associated TCR beta chains were found to be more clonally expanded and to have lower generation probabilities than equally common non-associated chains. When HLA alleles, especially DR and DQ, strongly co-occurred, attributing TCR associations to individual alleles was difficult. According to a later genetic analysis, donors in an Asian-associated ancestry cluster had fewer N-insertions in productive TCRs than the roughly 670-donor mean. A group of highly shared sequence variants was considered likely to be a technical artifact of the sequencing pipeline. Because counts were too low, roughly 17 rarely observed V segments, including chromosome 9 orphons, were left out of the earlier analysis of roughly 600 of the donors. Correlated functional status among segregating V segments might be attributable to linkage disequilibrium, but an unknown experimental factor could not be ruled out. In a later analysis, TCR association rates were found to vary across HLA loci, with the most associated TCRs seen for DRB1 alleles and the fewest for HLA-C alleles. Several of the top co-occurrence clusters appeared to be linked to parvovirus B19, influenza, CMV and Epstein-Barr virus, according to a later analysis. Most CMV-associated TCR beta chains appeared to be HLA-restricted in a later analysis, and the HLA associations seemed to be driven largely by CMV exposure. HLA typing was unavailable for some donors at each locus, so association tests used only the typed subset. A further reported finding was that TCR beta sequences accurately predicted the HLA-A and HLA-B alleles for most subjects in the first cohort. An association between a missense DCLRE1C variant and V-gene and J-gene trimming of TCR beta chains was found in a later genetic analysis and replicated in an independent cohort. Roughly uniform sequencing depth across donors was assumed in presence/absence analyses, although this assumption may not hold. The only immune exposure information available for the cohort was CMV serostatus.

Per the germline V gene, MNHNS is the CDR1 and SASEGT is the CDR2. The CDR3 contains 14 residues, cysteine and phenylalanine counted. The entry retains the CDR3 DNA only, 42 bases that are in frame from base 1. Germline trimming: 5 bases from V, 1 base from J; junction bases outside gene matches: 5. The cohort was made up of approximately 700 healthy bone marrow donors. At the time of sampling, every cohort member was nominally healthy, though immune exposures that went unrecorded were likely present. The donor tested CMV seronegative, placing the donor among the 300 to 400 seronegative members of the cohort. Each donor provided a peripheral blood sample, and peripheral blood mononuclear cells were used for TCR beta sequencing. Genomic DNA was extracted from the blood cell samples with the Qiagen DNeasy Blood Extraction Kit. The receptor library was made with the immunoSEQ multiplex PCR assay. A mixture of 60 forward primers for TCR Vbeta segments and 13 reverse primers for TCR Jbeta segments was used in the multiplex PCR. The CDR3 region of rearranged TCR beta genes was amplified from genomic DNA by a multiplex PCR assay. Amplified TCR beta libraries were sequenced as 87-base-pair reads on the Illumina HiSeq System. The authors' pipeline ran thus. In a later analysis, around 80 million unique TCR beta chains were counted across the 650 to 750 repertoires, and around 10 million of these chains were shared by at least two donors. Raw reads were error-corrected and collapsed into unique sequences by a nearest-neighbor algorithm in which closely related sequences were merged to remove PCR and sequencing errors. To assign V, D and J gene segments, CDR3 sequences were aligned to IMGT reference sequences. For a sequence to be retained, a match of at least six nucleotides was required to both a V gene segment and a J gene segment. Rearrangements were called productive when the CDR3 lacked stop codons and stayed in frame with V and J; all others were non-productive. CDR3 was defined according to IMGT convention as the region running from the second conserved V-encoded cysteine to the conserved J-encoded phenylalanine. In an earlier analysis of roughly 610 of the donors, sequences lacking an unambiguous match to a single V gene segment were excluded. In an earlier analysis of some 590 of the donors, V segments were called functional above 56.7% productive rearrangements and were called segregating when the between-donor standard deviation exceeded 5%. To diagnose cytomegalovirus status from the catalog of TCR beta chain sequences, a statistical classification framework was built. V and J gene assignment, in a later analysis, came from comparing TCR nucleotide sequences with IMGT/GENE-DB human TR gene sequences. In a later analysis, CDR3 sequences and most-parsimonious VDJ recombination scenarios were assigned using the TCRdist pipeline. A later analysis defined each TCR beta chain by its CDR3 amino acid sequence plus V-gene family, and excluded reads lacking a unique V-gene family. A later analysis removed 550 to 700 highly shared, low-generation-probability nucleotide sequences to deal with suspected cross-contamination and a sequencing artifact. In a later analysis, a clonal expansion index for each public chain was calculated from normalized within-repertoire ranks of inferred template counts. A later analysis computed generation probabilities with a VDJ recombination model fitted to out-of-frame rearrangements, and checked the results against IGoR. In a later analysis, TCR-TCR, TCR-HLA and TCR-CMV co-occurrence was scored with hypergeometric tests, and a repertoire-size bias correction was applied to TCR pairs. False discovery rates were estimated in a later analysis by permuting HLA or CMV assignments 20 times. In a later analysis, co-occurring TCRs were grouped using DBSCAN, with TCRdist sequence similarity added in when clustering inside HLA-allele-positive subsets. Repertoires with fewer than 30,000 or more than 120,000 public chains, plus five repertoires with anomalous nucleotide sharing, were excluded from co-occurrence clustering. TCRdb obtained this table from immuneACCESS and retained in-frame rearrangements with V and J assigned. These tables miss some clones; where compared with another copy, unresolved V genes account for less than half of the shortfall, and the remainder is unexplained. That table furnishes V, J and clone size, whereas the DNA furnished D and trimming. The sample profile shows around 190,000 clones; 60% to 85% of them were found once. The ten largest clones represent around 5.7% of the sample.

The sequence was obtained from a man aged 40-55 years in good health and CMV-seronegative. This chain joins TRBV6-1 to TRBJ2-7; 7 of the junction bases match TRBD1. Sequencing was done on a sample of PBMCs. The DNA sequence is as follows: TGTGCCAGCAGTAAGACAGGGCCGTCCTACGAGCAGTACTTC. This yields the protein CASSKTGPSYEQYF.